The TCR beta chain described here comes from a study of Graves' ophthalmopathy and Graves' hyperthyroidism. Many counts were recorded for this clonotype. The TCR beta CDR3 regions underwent amplification from RNA transcripts. First-round RT-PCR with HTBI primers preceded a second-round multiplex PCR. TCRdb analysed the multiplex PCR reads with MiXCR anew, one entry per CDR3 protein. The table lists over a million distinct CDR3 sequences, about two fifths of them singletons. This CDR3 is 13 amino acids long. V was cut by 6 bases and J by 5 bases, with 13 bases left in between. The sequenced material came from peripheral blood or thyroid tissue (not recorded which). The sequence was collected from an adult man with Graves' hyperthyroidism. The rearrangement joins TRBV12-3 or TRBV12-4 to TRBJ2-5, with D possibly being TRBD2 (5 bases). CDR3 residues: CASSPGMKETQYF. The CDR3 DNA sequence: TGTGCCAGCAGCCCCGGGATGAAGGAGACCCAGTACTTC.